The 9 T cell receptor beta chains below all came from one sample that was sequenced in a study of blood T cell repertoires in COVID-19. Measured with immunoSEQ multiplex PCR; TCRdb has only the in-frame clones, and not every one. The table has about 230,000 clones, roughly 85% seen once. Sequences were obtained from peripheral blood. These receptor sequences come from a man aged 35 to 55 with acute or convalescent COVID-19.

This clone was counted a single time. V is TRBV18 and J is TRBJ1-4; a possible D gene is TRBD1 (6 bases). Per germline, CDR1 KGHSH and CDR2 LQKENI. The germline V and J ends were trimmed by 6 bases and 4 bases, with 12 bases remaining between them. The CDR3 contains 14 residues. The CDR3 bases are TGTGCCAGCTCCACAACAGGGCTTAATGAAAAACTGTTTTTT. Translating gives CASSTTGLNEKLFF.

As DNA, the CDR3 is TGTGCCAGCAGGACAGGGGTTGGTCGGGCCGACTATGGCTACACCTTC. Its translation is CASRTGVGRADYGYTF. This chain connects TRBV6-6 to TRBJ1-2; 8 bases are a match to TRBD1. Germline loops: CDR1 MNHNY, CDR2 SVGAGI (reference sequence). After removal of 6 bases from V and 3 bases from J, the junction contained 12 bases not matched to a gene. This CDR3 spans 16 amino acids.

V gene TRBV24-1 combines with J gene TRBJ1-2, with D perhaps matching TRBD1 (6 bases). Germline V gene lookup returns CDR1 KGHDR and CDR2 SFDVKD. The germline V and J ends were trimmed by 0 bases and 4 bases, with 8 bases remaining between them. The CDR3 is 14 residues long. As DNA, the CDR3 is TGTGCCACCAGTGATTTGTCGACAGGCTATGGCTACACCTTC. Translated: CATSDLSTGYGYTF.

The chain is built from TRBV5-5 and TRBJ2-7; 9 nucleotides align to TRBD1. The CDR3 is 14 residues long. V was clipped by 5 bases and J by 2 bases; unmatched bases: 5. Germline-derived CDR1 and CDR2 are SGHKS and YYEKEE (reference sequence). The CDR3 nucleotides are TGTGCCAGCAGTCCGGGACAGGGAGCCTACGAGCAGTACTTC. Its translation: CASSPGQGAYEQYF.

The V call is TRBV5-6, the J call TRBJ2-1, with TRBD1 matching over 9 bases. The germline CDR1 and CDR2 sequences are SGHDT and YYEEEE. The J segment lost 4 bases and the V segment lost 0 bases, leaving 2 bases of the junction unmatched. The CDR3 is 15 amino acids. The CDR3 reads CASSLEGQGYNEQFF. The CDR3 DNA reads as TGTGCCAGCAGCTTGGAGGGACAGGGTTACAATGAGCAGTTCTTC.

This chain joins TRBV19 and TRBJ1-5, with 10 bases fitting TRBD1. The CDR3 has 16 amino acids. With 4 bases clipped from V and 3 bases from J, the junction kept 6 bases outside the gene matches. Germline CDR1 and CDR2: LNHDA and SQIVND (reference sequence). The CDR3 region is CASSRGQGSNNQPQHF. CDR3 nucleotides: TGTGCCAGTAGTAGGGGACAGGGGAGTAACAATCAGCCCCAGCATTTT.

V and J are TRBV4-2 and TRBJ2-3; 8 bases match TRBD1. The CDR3 has 16 residues. The junction had 5 bases not matched to a gene; V was cut back by 1 base and J by 2 bases. Germline CDR1 is LGHNA and CDR2 is YNFKEQ. The chain's CDR3 is CASSQARTGFTDTQYF. CDR3 DNA sequence: TGTGCCAGCAGCCAAGCCCGGACAGGGTTCACAGATACGCAGTATTTT.

The V call is TRBV10-3, the J call TRBJ2-7; 10 nucleotides line up with TRBD1. V shed 10 bases, J shed 5 bases, and the junction held 11 bases outside the gene matches. The germline V gene encodes CDR1 ENHRY and CDR2 SYGVKD. The CDR3 is 14 residues long. The CDR3 bases are TGTGCCACCATTCCGGGACAGGGGTCTCACGAGCAGTACTTC. Its protein is CATIPGQGSHEQYF.

The chain recombines TRBV9 with TRBJ1-4, with TRBD1 identical over 8 bases. CDR1 and CDR2 from the germline V gene are SGDLS and YYNGEE. There are 14 residues in the CDR3. The junction had 1 base not matched to a gene; V was cut back by 1 base and J by 5 bases. This CDR3 reads CASSVNRGNEKLFF. The CDR3 DNA is TGTGCCAGCAGCGTAAACAGGGGGAATGAAAAACTGTTTTTT.